One and the same sample provided the 12 T cell receptor beta chains below, sequenced in a study of cytomegalovirus exposure and HLA in healthy donors. The PCR contained 60 Vbeta and 13 Jbeta primers. Only in-frame clones appear in the TCRdb table, and some are missing; sequencing was by immunoSEQ multiplex PCR. The sample yields 90,000 to 100,000 clones, roughly 70% seen once. The sequenced material came from PBMCs. These receptors were obtained from a male donor in good health and CMV-seronegative.

The chain employs TRBV4-2 and TRBJ2-7; 13 positions match TRBD2. The junction had 7 bases not matched to a gene; V was cut back by 0 bases and J by 5 bases. There are 17 residues in the CDR3. Germline V gene sequence: CDR1 LGHNA, CDR2 YNFKEQ. CDR3 in amino acids: CASSQDPQTSGRHEQYF. The CDR3 DNA reads as TGTGCCAGCAGCCAAGATCCCCAGACTAGCGGGAGGCACGAGCAGTACTTC.

The chain is built from TRBV19 and TRBJ2-2; weak D call: TRBD1 (6 bases). The V end lost 7 bases, the J end lost 5 bases, and 14 bases lay between the germline ends. In germline, CDR1 is LNHDA, CDR2 SQIVND (reference sequence). CDR3 length: 14 amino acids. The CDR3 DNA reads as TGTGCCAGTAAGCCCGACAGGCTAACCGGGGAGCTGTTTTTT. Translating gives CASKPDRLTGELFF.

This clone was counted a few times. This chain uses TRBV2 with TRBJ2-3; D is possibly TRBD2 (6 bases). The CDR3 consists of 12 residues. Germline V gene data show CDR1 as SNHLY and CDR2 as FYNNEI. V lost 10 bases, J lost 4 bases, and 12 bases lay in between. The CDR3 here is CATAGGPDTQYF. For the CDR3, the DNA is TGTGCCACGGCAGGAGGGCCAGATACGCAGTATTTT. The full variable domain, completed using reference TRBV2 and TRBJ2-3, is EPEVTQTPSHQVTQMGQEVILRCVPISNHLYFYWYRQILGQKVEFLVSFYNNEISEKSEIFDDQFSVERPDGSNFTLKIRSTKLEDSAMYFCATAGGPDTQYFGPGTRLTVL.

The sample holds a few counts of this clone. V and J are TRBV5-1 and TRBJ2-7, with 9 bases that match TRBD1. This CDR3 comprises 15 residues. CDR1 is SGHRS and CDR2 is YFSETQ in the germline V gene. J lost 4 bases, V lost 4 bases, and 9 bases had no gene match. CDR3 in amino acids: CASSRNGQGTYEQYF. The CDR3 bases are TGCGCCAGCAGCAGAAATGGACAGGGGACTTACGAGCAGTACTTC.

The chain is built from TRBV5-1 and TRBJ2-1; tentatively, D is TRBD2 (6 bases). The V gene lost 0 bases and the J gene lost 5 bases, with 9 bases spanning the gap. Germline CDR1 is SGHRS and CDR2 is YFSETQ. There are 14 residues in the CDR3. The CDR3 DNA reads TGCGCCAGCAGCTTGGGCGGGGAGAACAATGAGCAGTTCTTC. As protein: CASSLGGENNEQFF.

The chain uses TRBV4-2 and TRBJ2-1; 11 bases match TRBD2. The germline gives CDR1 LGHNA, CDR2 YNFKEQ. The length of the CDR3 is 15 residues. V lost 4 bases and J lost 6; bases outside the gene matches: 5. For the CDR3, the DNA is TGTGCCAGCAGCCCGGGACTAGCGGAAGCCAATGAGCAGTTCTTC. Amino acid sequence: CASSPGLAEANEQFF.

The chain links TRBV7-6 to TRBJ2-1, with 15 positions matching TRBD2. Germline trimming cut 4 bases from V and 7 bases from J; bases unmatched to any gene: 8. CDR1 is SGHVS and CDR2 is FNYEAQ in the germline V gene. This CDR3 contains 17 residues. Here the CDR3 reads CASSSGLAGGALNEQFF. The CDR3 region has the DNA TGTGCCAGCAGCTCCGGACTAGCGGGAGGGGCCCTTAATGAGCAGTTCTTC.

The chain joins TRBV6-4 to TRBJ2-5; TRBD1 agrees at 9 bases. CDR1 and CDR2 from the germline V gene are MRHNA and SNTAGT. Trimming removed 4 bases from V and 7 bases from J; junction bases left unmatched: 13. The CDR3 is 16 amino acids. The CDR3 DNA sequence: TGTGCCAGCAGTGGCCCTTTACAGGGGGCGAAGGGGACCCAGTACTTC. It yields the protein CASSGPLQGAKGTQYF.

This sequence joins TRBV29-1 and TRBJ1-1, with 7 bases aligning to TRBD1. The germline V gene encodes CDR1 SQVTM and CDR2 ANQGSEA. The CDR3 contains 13 residues. After removal of 4 bases from V and 3 bases from J, the junction contained 5 bases not matched to a gene. CDR3 sequence reads: CSVVRDSYTEAFF. As DNA, the CDR3 is TGCAGCGTTGTTAGGGACAGTTACACTGAAGCTTTCTTT.

This clone was observed a few times. V and J are TRBV13 and TRBJ1-1; D not resolved. V was trimmed by 4 bases and J by 6 bases, leaving 6 bases between them. This CDR3 region has 11 residues. The germline V gene has CDR1 PRHDT and CDR2 FYEKMQ (reference sequence). CDR3 sequence reads: CASSSGPEAFF. The CDR3 nucleotides read TGTGCCAGCAGCTCTGGGCCTGAAGCTTTCTTT.

The V gene is TRBV9, the J gene TRBJ2-1; 12 bases map to TRBD2. With 4 bases clipped from V and 3 bases from J, the junction kept 14 bases outside the gene matches. Germline CDR1 reads SGDLS; CDR2 reads YYNGEE. The CDR3 covers 19 residues. The CDR3 protein is CASSPRLAGEGEGYNEQFF. The CDR3 DNA is TGTGCCAGCAGCCCGCGACTAGCGGGAGAGGGGGAGGGCTACAATGAGCAGTTCTTC.

The genes are TRBV7-6 and TRBJ2-7; 7 positions agree with TRBD1. This CDR3 comprises 14 residues. The germline V gene has CDR1 SGHVS and CDR2 FNYEAQ. V was pared by 5 bases and J by 3 bases, with 7 bases of the junction left unmatched. CDR3 sequence (DNA): TGTGCCAGCAGCGTCAGGGGGTCAGGCTACGAGCAGTACTTC. Protein sequence: CASSVRGSGYEQYF.